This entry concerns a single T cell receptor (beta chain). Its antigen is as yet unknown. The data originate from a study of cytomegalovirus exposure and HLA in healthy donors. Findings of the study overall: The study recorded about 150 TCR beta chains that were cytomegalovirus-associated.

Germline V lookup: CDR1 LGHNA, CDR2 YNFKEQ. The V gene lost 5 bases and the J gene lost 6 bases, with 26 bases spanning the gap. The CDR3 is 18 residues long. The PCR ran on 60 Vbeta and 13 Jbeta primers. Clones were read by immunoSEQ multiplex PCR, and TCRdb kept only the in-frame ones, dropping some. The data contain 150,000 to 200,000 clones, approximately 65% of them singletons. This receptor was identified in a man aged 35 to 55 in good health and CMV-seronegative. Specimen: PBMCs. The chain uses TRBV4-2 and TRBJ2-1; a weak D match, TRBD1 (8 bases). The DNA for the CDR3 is TGTGCCAGCAGCAGCCGTACTCAGGGGGCTTGGACTAGCAATGAGCAGTTCTTC. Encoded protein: CASSSRTQGAWTSNEQFF.